Listed below are T cell receptor beta chains from one sample, sequenced in a study of radiotherapy plus CTLA-4 blockade in lung cancer. Profiled with immunoSEQ multiplex PCR; TCRdb holds only in-frame clones, not every one. The sample holds about 97,000 clones, 65% to 80% seen once. Sequencing was performed on peripheral blood, taken from a patient treated with radiotherapy plus ipilimumab. These receptors originate from a human donor with non-small cell lung cancer who had a partial response to radiotherapy plus ipilimumab. Some clones in this sample may be carry-over from other donors' samples. The CDR3 runs from the conserved cysteine through the conserved F or W. D genes are given only for firm matches. Rows give clone size only sometimes, using once, few, many, or a class for an expanded clone.

TRBJ2-7,TRBD1,TRBV28,-,CASSSIQGASYEQYF,TGTGCCAGCAGTTCAATACAGGGGGCTTCCTACGAGCAGTACTTC
TRBJ2-7,-,TRBV28,-,CASSFPLSKRYEQYF,TGTGCCAGCAGTTTCCCACTCTCGAAGAGATACGAGCAGTACTTC
TRBJ1-3,-,TRBV9,-,CASSPGGSGNTIYF,TGTGCCAGCAGCCCCGGTGGCTCTGGAAACACCATATATTTT
TRBJ2-5,TRBD2,TRBV15,-,CATSQYGGGATQYF,TGTGCCACCAGTCAATATGGGGGAGGGGCCACCCAGTACTTC
TRBJ2-1,TRBD2,TRBV7-9,-,CASSTGLAGESIFNEQFF,TGTGCCAGCAGCACGGGACTAGCGGGAGAGAGTATATTCAATGAGCAGTTCTTC
TRBJ1-2,TRBD1,TRBV7-9,few,CAGGLAGGRYGYTF,TGTGCCGGCGGATTGGCAGGGGGCAGGTATGGCTACACCTTC
TRBJ1-2,-,TRBV5-6,-,CASEVTGYGYTF,TGTGCCAGTGAAGTTACCGGCTATGGCTACACCTTC
TRBJ1-4,TRBD1,TRBV9,-,CASSDRTGVNEKLFF,TGTGCCAGCAGCGACCGGACAGGGGTTAATGAAAAACTGTTTTTT
TRBJ1-6,TRBD1,TRBV6-6,-,CASSHGTGFPPLHF,TGTGCCAGCAGTCATGGGACAGGGTTTCCACCCCTCCACTTT
TRBJ1-5,TRBD1,TRBV5-1,-,CASSLAQGGQPQHF,TGCGCCAGCAGCTTGGCCCAGGGGGGTCAGCCCCAGCATTTT
TRBJ1-2,-,TRBV5-8,-,CASSLVIYGYTF,TGTGCCAGCAGCTTGGTTATCTATGGCTACACCTTC
TRBJ1-4,TRBD1,TRBV6-5,-,CASSLQGDEKLFF,TGTGCCAGCAGTTTACAGGGGGATGAAAAACTGTTTTTT
TRBJ1-4,-,TRBV2,-,CASSELGSLATSEKLFF,TGTGCCAGCAGTGAATTAGGCAGCCTTGCAACTAGTGAAAAACTGTTTTTT
TRBJ2-7,-,TRBV7-2,-,CASSLGRTAYEQYF,TGTGCCAGCAGCTTGGGAAGGACTGCATACGAGCAGTACTTC
TRBJ1-5,-,TRBV30,-,CAWSGIGVSQPQHF,TGTGCCTGGAGTGGTATAGGGGTAAGTCAGCCCCAGCATTTT
TRBJ2-2,-,TRBV30,once,CAWSPRTGELFF,TGTGCCTGGAGTCCGCGAACCGGGGAGCTGTTTTTT
TRBJ2-3,TRBD2,TRBV10-2,-,CASSDQGPGLAGGGNTDTQYF,TGCGCCAGCAGTGATCAGGGCCCGGGACTAGCGGGGGGCGGGAACACAGATACGCAGTATTTT
TRBJ2-1,TRBD1,TRBV7-8,-,CASSSGTGGPNEQFF,TGTGCCAGCAGCTCCGGGACAGGGGGGCCCAATGAGCAGTTCTTC
TRBJ1-2,-,TRBV11-3,-,CASSSGFYGYTF,TGTGCCAGCAGCTCAGGGTTCTATGGCTACACCTTC
TRBJ2-1,-,TRBV5-1,-,CASSGAPYNEQFF,TGCGCCAGCTCAGGGGCCCCCTACAATGAGCAGTTCTTC
TRBJ2-1,TRBD2,TRBV7-7,-,CASSIGTSGNNEQFF,TGTGCCAGCAGCATCGGGACTAGCGGTAACAATGAGCAGTTCTTC
TRBJ2-3,TRBD2,TRBV9,-,CASSTLPGTSADTQYF,TGTGCCAGCAGCACCCTCCCCGGGACTAGCGCAGATACGCAGTATTTT
TRBJ2-1,TRBD1,TRBV29-1,-,CSAGQGGLGSYNEQFF,TGCAGCGCCGGACAGGGAGGATTAGGCTCCTACAATGAGCAGTTCTTC
TRBJ1-1,TRBD1,TRBV9,-,CASSAGTGTEAFF,TGTGCCAGCAGCGCCGGGACAGGTACTGAAGCTTTCTTT
TRBJ2-7,TRBD1,TRBV28,few,CASRGTGLREQYF,TGTGCCAGCAGAGGGACAGGGTTACGCGAGCAGTACTTC
TRBJ2-1,TRBD2,TRBV5-1,many,CASSTGTSGENEQFF,TGCGCCAGCAGCACCGGGACTAGCGGGGAGAATGAGCAGTTCTTC
TRBJ2-5,-,TRBV10-3,few,CAISESNQETQYF,TGTGCCATCAGTGAGTCTAACCAAGAGACCCAGTACTTC
TRBJ2-5,TRBD2,TRBV2,-,CASSSTRTSGSQSAQYF,TGTGCCAGCAGTTCGACCCGGACTAGCGGGTCACAATCAGCCCAGTACTTC
TRBJ2-1,-,TRBV29-1,-,CSVMVDRSFNNEQFF,TGCAGCGTTATGGTGGACAGAAGTTTTAACAATGAGCAGTTCTTC
TRBJ1-2,TRBD1,TRBV18,-,CASSPTLLTGGYGYTF,TGTGCCAGCTCACCGACCCTCCTCACAGGGGGCTATGGCTACACCTTC
TRBJ2-5,-,TRBV2,once,CASSPGEETQYF,TGTGCCAGCAGTCCGGGAGAAGAGACCCAGTACTTC
TRBJ1-4,-,TRBV28,-,CASSLLAGVGEKLFF,TGTGCCAGCAGTTTATTAGCGGGGGTTGGTGAAAAACTGTTTTTT
TRBJ2-1,TRBD2,TRBV6-5,-,CASGRGGEYNEQFF,TGTGCCAGCGGGCGGGGGGGGGAATACAATGAGCAGTTCTTC
TRBJ2-5,-,TRBV2,-,CASTSIRKGVLLETQYF,TGTGCCAGCACCTCAATTCGGAAAGGGGTACTCTTAGAGACCCAGTACTTC
TRBJ2-2,-,TRBV5-1,-,CASRRQENYNTGELFF,TGCGCCAGCAGGCGACAGGAAAATTATAACACCGGGGAGCTGTTTTTT
TRBJ1-5,-,TRBV21-1,-,CASSKSTASGDQPQHF,TGTGCCAGCAGCAAATCGACGGCCTCAGGTGATCAGCCCCAGCATTTT
TRBJ1-6,TRBD1,TRBV27,-,CASSLEQGAYSPLHF,TGTGCCAGCAGTTTAGAACAGGGGGCTTATTCACCCCTCCACTTT
TRBJ2-1,TRBD2,TRBV7-3,-,CASSLTSLAGAYNEQFF,TGTGCCAGCAGCTTAACGTCGCTAGCGGGGGCCTACAATGAGCAGTTCTTC
TRBJ1-2,-,TRBV4-1,-,CASSHVPSGLLLPYYGYTF,TGCGCCAGCAGCCATGTTCCCTCGGGACTCCTGCTCCCCTACTATGGCTACACCTTC
TRBJ1-1,TRBD1,TRBV11-3,-,CASSLEVTGGAFF,TGTGCCAGCAGCTTAGAGGTGACAGGGGGAGCTTTCTTT
TRBJ1-2,-,TRBV30,-,CAWTAVGGGYTF,TGTGCCTGGACAGCCGTCGGAGGGGGCTACACCTTC
TRBJ1-3,-,TRBV7-2,-,CASSSRLGNTIYF,TGTGCCAGCAGCTCGAGGTTAGGAAACACCATATATTTT
TRBJ1-6,-,TRBV28,-,CASIRSSYNSPLHF,TGTGCCAGCATAAGGAGCTCCTATAATTCACCCCTCCACTTT
TRBJ1-2,TRBD1,TRBV4-3,-,CASSQDPGQGYGYTF,TGCGCCAGCAGCCAAGACCCTGGACAGGGGTATGGCTACACCTTC
TRBJ2-7,-,TRBV28,-,CASSQASATGTYEQYF,TGTGCCAGCAGTCAGGCTAGCGCTACAGGAACCTACGAGCAGTACTTC
TRBJ1-2,TRBD1,TRBV9,few,CASSVTFDRGAGYTF,TGTGCCAGCAGCGTCACCTTCGACAGGGGGGCTGGCTACACCTTC
TRBJ2-3,TRBD2,TRBV25-1,-,CASSELISGSIDTQYF,TGTGCCAGCAGTGAATTAATTAGCGGGAGTATAGATACGCAGTATTTT
TRBJ1-1,-,TRBV28,-,CASMFLRGTEAFF,TGTGCCAGCATGTTTCTCAGGGGCACTGAAGCTTTCTTT